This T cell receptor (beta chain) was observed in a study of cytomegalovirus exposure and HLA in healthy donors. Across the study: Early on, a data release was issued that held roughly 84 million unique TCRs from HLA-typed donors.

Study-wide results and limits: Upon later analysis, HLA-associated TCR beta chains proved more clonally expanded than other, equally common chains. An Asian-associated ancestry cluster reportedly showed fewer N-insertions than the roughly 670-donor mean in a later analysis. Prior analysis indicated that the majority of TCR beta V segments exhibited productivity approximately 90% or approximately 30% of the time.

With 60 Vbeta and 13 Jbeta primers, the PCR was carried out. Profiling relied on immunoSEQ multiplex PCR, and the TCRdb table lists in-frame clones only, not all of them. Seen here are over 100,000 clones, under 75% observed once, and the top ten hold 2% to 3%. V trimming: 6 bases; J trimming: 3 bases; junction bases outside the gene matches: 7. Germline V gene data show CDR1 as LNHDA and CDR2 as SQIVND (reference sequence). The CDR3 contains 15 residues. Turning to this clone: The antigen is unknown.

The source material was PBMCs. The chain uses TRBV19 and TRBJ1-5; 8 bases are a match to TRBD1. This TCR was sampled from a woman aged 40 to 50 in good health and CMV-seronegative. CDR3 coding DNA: TGTGCCAGTAGCACCCAGGGGGCCATCAATCAGCCCCAGCATTTT. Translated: CASSTQGAINQPQHF.